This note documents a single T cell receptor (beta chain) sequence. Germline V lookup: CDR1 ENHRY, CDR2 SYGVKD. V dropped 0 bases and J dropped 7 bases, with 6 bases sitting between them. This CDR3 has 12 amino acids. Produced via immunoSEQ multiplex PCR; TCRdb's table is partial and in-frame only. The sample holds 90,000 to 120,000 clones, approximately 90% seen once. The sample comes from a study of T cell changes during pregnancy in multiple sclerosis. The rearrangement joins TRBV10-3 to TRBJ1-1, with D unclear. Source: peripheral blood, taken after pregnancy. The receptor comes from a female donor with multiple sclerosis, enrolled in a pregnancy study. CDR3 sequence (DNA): TGTGCCATCAGTGAGTCAGGAGGTGAAGCTTTCTTT. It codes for CAISESGGEAFF.